This T cell receptor beta chain was sequenced for a study of shared clonotypes between healthy human individuals. Study-wide points: At large depth, rarefaction still showed sorted-subset sequencing to be incomplete.

The junction had 7 bases not matched to a gene; V was cut back by 10 bases and J by 3 bases. The CDR3 has 13 residues. Germline V gene sequence: CDR1 LNHDA, CDR2 SQIVND (reference sequence). Every one of the donors was a Caucasian adult that lived in Nashville, Tennessee. The study separated CD4+ cells into CD45RA+ naive and CD45RA-negative memory subsets. Produced via immunoSEQ multiplex PCR; TCRdb's table is partial and in-frame only. Of about 640,000 clones detected, 72% appear once; the ten largest clones hold approximately 2%. Note on this clone: Antigen: not known.

The clonotype was recovered from a woman aged 30 to 39 in good health. The specimen sequenced was memory CD4+ T cells sorted from blood. Specified subset: CD45RA-negative fraction. The rearrangement uses TRBV19 and TRBJ2-7; 9 bases align to TRBD1. The CDR3 DNA follows: TGTGCCACCGGGACAGGGCGATACTACGAGCAGTACTTC. Its translation: CATGTGRYYEQYF.